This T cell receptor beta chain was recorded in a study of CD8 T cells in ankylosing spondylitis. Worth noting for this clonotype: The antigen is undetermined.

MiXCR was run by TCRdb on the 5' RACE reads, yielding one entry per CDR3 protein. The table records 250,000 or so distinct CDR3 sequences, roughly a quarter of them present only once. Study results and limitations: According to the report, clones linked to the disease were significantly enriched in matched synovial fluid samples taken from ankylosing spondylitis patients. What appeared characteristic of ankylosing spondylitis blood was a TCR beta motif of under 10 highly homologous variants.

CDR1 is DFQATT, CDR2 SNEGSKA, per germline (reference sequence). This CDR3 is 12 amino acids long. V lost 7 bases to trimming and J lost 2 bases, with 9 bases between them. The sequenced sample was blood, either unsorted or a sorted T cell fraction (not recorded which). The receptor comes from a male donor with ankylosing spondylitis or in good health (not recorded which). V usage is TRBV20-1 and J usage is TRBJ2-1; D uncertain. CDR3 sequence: CSVWVPYNEQFF. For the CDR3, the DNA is TGCAGTGTCTGGGTGCCCTACAATGAGCAGTTCTTC.